The 18 T cell receptor beta chains below all came from one sample that was sequenced in a study of T cell responses to AZD1222 COVID-19 vaccine. Sequenced by immunoSEQ multiplex PCR; TCRdb stores in-frame clones only, minus some. The table records 95,000 or so clones, 85% to 90% of them present only once. Sequencing used peripheral blood, obtained on day 0 of AZD1222 vaccination. All receptors derive from an adult in good health.

This clone was picked up one time. This rearrangement joins TRBV4-1 to TRBJ1-6; D perhaps matches TRBD1 (5 bases). Deletions cut 4 bases from V and 9 bases from J, with 13 bases between. The V gene's germline CDR1 is MGHRA and CDR2 YSYEKL. The CDR3 totals 14 residues. The CDR3 protein is CASSRGTTPSPLHF. DNA of the CDR3: TGCGCCAGCAGCCGTGGGACGACTCCTTCACCCCTCCACTTT.

The chain couples TRBV18 to TRBJ1-1; 9 positions agree with TRBD1. The CDR3 totals 15 residues. Germline V gene data show CDR1 as KGHSH and CDR2 as LQKENI. Losses at the gene ends were 2 bases for V and 3 bases for J; bases not matched to a gene: 4. CDR3 protein: CASSPTGGWDTEAFF. The CDR3 bases are TGTGCCAGCTCACCAACAGGGGGCTGGGACACTGAAGCTTTCTTT.

The V call is TRBV7-7, the J call TRBJ2-7; TRBD1 or TRBD2 may be the D gene (5 bases each). Germline V gene sequence: CDR1 SSHAT, CDR2 FNYEAQ (reference sequence). Deletions cut 5 bases from V and 6 bases from J, with 11 bases between. CDR3 length equals 12 residues. The CDR3 spells CASSASGGEQYF. CDR3 DNA sequence: TGTGCCAGCAGCGCTTCTGGGGGCGAGCAGTACTTC.

This clone was counted between two and nine times. V gene TRBV7-2 combines with J gene TRBJ2-2; a weak D match, TRBD1 (6 bases). Deletions cut 3 bases from V and 0 bases from J, with 11 bases between. The CDR3 has 16 amino acids. The V gene's germline CDR1 is SGHTA and CDR2 FQGNSA. CDR3 amino acids: CASSFRGPPNTGELFF. The CDR3 DNA sequence: TGTGCCAGCAGCTTCAGGGGACCACCGAACACCGGGGAGCTGTTTTTT.

The gene calls are TRBV11-2 and TRBJ2-3; D unclear. CDR3 length: 16 amino acids. V lost 1 base to trimming and J lost 1 base, with 12 bases between them. Looked up from germline, CDR1 is SGHAT and CDR2 is FQNNGV. CDR3 in amino acids: CASSLGYRVGTDTQYF. In DNA, the CDR3 is TGTGCCAGCAGCTTAGGGTACCGGGTGGGCACAGATACGCAGTATTTT.

The chain links TRBV5-1 to TRBJ1-2; D is ambiguous. Germline CDR1 reads SGHRS; CDR2 reads YFSETQ. The CDR3 is 16 amino acids. The V and J ends lost 0 bases and 0 bases respectively, with 12 bases between them. In DNA, the CDR3 is TGCGCCAGCAGCTTGGCGGTGACGTCCCCTAACTATGGCTACACCTTC. It codes for CASSLAVTSPNYGYTF.

V usage is TRBV4-1 and J usage is TRBJ1-2, with D possibly being TRBD1 (5 bases). Germline CDR1 and CDR2: MGHRA and YSYEKL. The CDR3 runs 14 residues. With 3 bases removed from V and 0 bases from J, the gap between germline ends came to 8 bases. The CDR3 DNA is TGCGCCAGCAGCCACCCGACAGCTAACTATGGCTACACCTTC. This translates into CASSHPTANYGYTF.

The CDR3 reads CSVSPREAPYEQYF. DNA for the CDR3: TGCAGCGTTTCCCCCCGGGAGGCCCCTTACGAGCAGTACTTC. This chain joins TRBV29-1 and TRBJ2-7; 7 bases agree with TRBD2. The CDR3 sequence is 14 residues long. In germline, CDR1 is SQVTM, CDR2 ANQGSEA. The V and J ends lost 5 bases and 4 bases, in that order; junction bases with no gene match: 11.

The chain combines TRBV6-5 with TRBJ1-5; D ambiguous. V lost 10 bases, J lost 0 bases, and 13 bases lay in between. CDR3 size: 14 residues. Germline CDR1 and CDR2: MNHEY and SVGAGI. The CDR3 protein is CATFIPYSNQPQHF. CDR3 DNA: TGTGCCACCTTCATACCTTATAGCAATCAGCCCCAGCATTTT.

This clone was picked up one time. The rearrangement uses TRBV6-2 or TRBV6-3 and TRBJ2-7; 7 bases map to TRBD2. This CDR3 spans 13 amino acids. Per the germline V gene, CDR1 is MNHEY and CDR2 is SVGEGT. Unmatched junction bases numbered 5, after V lost 6 bases and J lost 3 bases. The CDR3 DNA follows: TGTGCCAGCAGCCATTCGGGAGGCTACGAGCAGTACTTC. This codes for CASSHSGGYEQYF.

The chain has TRBV28 and TRBJ1-6, with D maybe TRBD1 (5 bases). CDR1 is MDHEN and CDR2 is SYDVKM in the germline V gene. Trimming left V 4 bases short and J 10 bases short, with 14 bases between. The CDR3 spans 14 residues. The CDR3 loop reads CASSSQGFWSPLHF. The CDR3, as DNA: TGTGCCAGCAGTTCTCAGGGATTTTGGTCACCCCTCCACTTT.

The chain combines TRBV5-5 with TRBJ1-1, with D hard to call. There are 13 residues in the CDR3. Per the germline V gene, CDR1 is SGHKS and CDR2 is YYEKEE (reference sequence). Trimming removed 5 bases at V and 4 bases at J, with 12 bases between. CDR3 residues: CASRATRSTEAFF. CDR3 coding DNA: TGTGCCAGCAGGGCAACTCGGAGCACTGAAGCTTTCTTT. Variable domain in full (rest from reference TRBV5-5 and TRBJ1-1): DAGVTQSPTHLIKTRGQQVTLRCSPISGHKSVSWYQQVLGQGPQFIFQYYEKEERGRGNFPDRFSARQFPNYSSELNVNALLLGDSALYLCASRATRSTEAFFGQGTRLTVV.

The chain links TRBV3-1 (or the pseudogene TRBV3-2) to TRBJ2-3; 7 positions match TRBD2. Germline V gives CDR1 LGHDT, CDR2 YNNKEL (reference sequence). J was trimmed by 1 base and V by 4 bases; bases with no gene match: 5. The CDR3 length is 15 residues. The CDR3 loop reads CASSPRLAGTDTQYF. CDR3 bases: TGTGCCAGCAGCCCCCGACTAGCTGGCACAGATACGCAGTATTTT.

This chain joins TRBV9 and TRBJ2-2; 9 bases match TRBD2. The J segment lost 4 bases and the V segment lost 0 bases, leaving 10 bases of the junction unmatched. Per the germline V gene, CDR1 is SGDLS and CDR2 is YYNGEE. The CDR3 contains 18 residues. Written as DNA, the CDR3 is TGTGCCAGCAGCGTAGGATCTAGCGGGGTTGCGGGCACCGGGGAGCTGTTTTTT. Its protein product is CASSVGSSGVAGTGELFF.

The chain carries TRBV6-5 and TRBJ1-5; D ambiguous. This CDR3 comprises 14 residues. Between the trimmed V and J ends, which lost 0 bases and 1 base, there was a span of 4 bases. Looked up from germline, CDR1 is MNHEY and CDR2 is SVGAGI. The DNA of the CDR3 is TGTGCCAGCAGTTACTCGCCCAGCAATCAGCCCCAGCATTTT. It encodes CASSYSPSNQPQHF.

The V and J genes are TRBV10-1 and TRBJ2-2, with D possibly being TRBD1 (6 bases). Deletions cut 5 bases from V and 2 bases from J, with 12 bases between. The CDR3 consists of 15 residues. CDR1 and CDR2 from the germline V gene are WNHNN and SYGVQD (reference sequence). The CDR3 here is CASSPGVGNTGELFF. The CDR3 DNA sequence: TGCGCCAGCAGTCCAGGGGTTGGAAACACCGGGGAGCTGTTTTTT.

The chain employs TRBV3-1 (or the pseudogene TRBV3-2) and TRBJ2-6, with D hard to call. Trimming cost V 7 bases and J 0 bases, with 19 bases left between them. The CDR3 consists of 18 residues. Germline values: CDR1 LGHDT, CDR2 YNNKEL (reference sequence). Written as DNA, the CDR3 is TGTGCCAGCACTCCCGTCCTGGTAGTGGGCTCTGGGGCCAACGTCCTGACTTTC. Protein product: CASTPVLVVGSGANVLTF.

This clone was observed a handful of times. The chain uses TRBV7-9 and TRBJ2-2, with D unclear. This CDR3 comprises 13 residues. Looked up from germline, CDR1 is SEHNR and CDR2 is FQNEAQ (reference sequence). V was pared by 5 bases and J by 6 bases, with 10 bases between. The CDR3 DNA reads as TGTGCCAGCAGCCCGACCGAGCCCGGGGAGCTGTTTTTT. Translated, it gives CASSPTEPGELFF.